One and the same sample provided the 27 T cell receptor beta chains below, sequenced in a study of spatial heterogeneity in lung cancer. Documented time point: sample taken at primary tumor resection. Unsorted tumor, nontumor lung tissue or cryopreserved PBMC supplied the whole RNA. TCRdb independently ran MiXCR on the 5' RACE reads; one entry per CDR3 protein. The data contain over 45,000 distinct CDR3 sequences, less than 5.5% of them singletons. Sequencing used PBMCs, obtained at surgery. The receptors originated from a male donor with early-stage non-small cell lung cancer.

This clonotype was picked up many times. The conserved closing phenylalanine or tryptophan is absent in this CDR3, likely reflecting a read error. The limits of the CDR3 on the DNA are not certain, so only TCRdb's listed CDR3 is given. J is TRBJ2-7 and V is TRBV20-1; TRBD2 is the table's D call, not checked against the DNA. The CDR3 numbers 12 amino acids, ends counted. Germline CDR1 reads DFQATT; CDR2 reads SNEGSKA (reference sequence). The CDR3 spells CSASPTLAGGLL.

This clonotype was counted many times. The rearrangement links TRBV6-5 to TRBJ1-1; D not certain. In germline, CDR1 is MNHEY, CDR2 SVGAGI. The V end was cut by 0 bases, the J end by 1 base, with 6 bases between. The CDR3 is 14 residues long. CDR3 coding DNA: TGTGCCAGCAGTTACTCCTATGAGAACACTGAAGCTTTCTTT. Its translation is CASSYSYENTEAFF.

This clonotype was picked up many times. This sequence joins TRBV7-9 and TRBJ2-1; no definite D call. The CDR3 spans 14 residues. Germline loops: CDR1 SEHNR, CDR2 FQNEAQ (reference sequence). Trimming pared 5 bases from V and 6 bases from J, leaving 14 bases between. The CDR3 loop reads CASSPGPPPNEQFF. CDR3 sequence (DNA): TGTGCCAGCAGCCCAGGACCGCCCCCCAATGAGCAGTTCTTC.

This clonotype was counted at least ten times. This sequence joins TRBV5-1 and TRBJ1-6, with TRBD1 as a possible D gene (6 bases). The CDR3 spans 15 residues. With 3 bases removed from V and 8 bases from J, the gap between germline ends came to 15 bases. Per germline, CDR1 SGHRS and CDR2 YFSETQ. CDR3 in amino acids: CASSSLGTIDSPLHF. CDR3 bases: TGCGCCAGCAGCTCGCTCGGGACAATCGATTCACCCCTCCACTTT.

In this sample, this clonotype is medium-sized. The chain couples TRBV7-8 to TRBJ2-1; no clear D. The germline V gene has CDR1 SGHVS and CDR2 FQNEAQ. The CDR3 consists of 15 residues. Trimming cost V 4 bases and J 2 bases, with 12 bases left between them. CDR3: CASSSGPRTYNEQFF. The CDR3 DNA reads as TGTGCCAGCAGCTCAGGCCCCCGGACCTACAATGAGCAGTTCTTC.

This clonotype occurred many times. This sequence joins TRBV20-1 and TRBJ1-2, with 7 bases matching TRBD1. V lost 5 bases to trimming and J lost 2 bases; unmatched junction nucleotides: 11. The CDR3 sequence is 15 residues long. CDR1 and CDR2 (germline): DFQATT, SNEGSKA (reference sequence). CDR3: CSASRADRFNYGYTF. The CDR3 nucleotides are TGCAGTGCTTCCCGAGCGGACAGGTTCAACTATGGCTACACCTTC.

In its sample, this clonotype was seen many times. This chain joins TRBV7-9 and TRBJ1-1; D uncertain. Germline assignment: CDR1 SEHNR and CDR2 FQNEAQ (reference sequence). Trimming took 8 bases from V and 0 from J, leaving 7 bases between them. There are 12 residues in the CDR3. The CDR3 loop reads CASHPLNTEAFF. CDR3 DNA sequence: TGTGCCAGCCACCCATTGAACACTGAAGCTTTCTTT.

Ten or more counts support this clonotype. The chain couples TRBV5-1 to TRBJ2-7; 8 positions agree with TRBD2. The CDR3 extends over 16 amino acids. CDR1 is SGHRS and CDR2 is YFSETQ in the germline V gene. J gave up 0 bases and V 0 bases, and 5 bases lay outside the gene matches. DNA for the CDR3: TGCGCCAGCAGCTTGGGCGTTAGCGGGATCTCCTACGAGCAGTACTTC. It yields the protein CASSLGVSGISYEQYF. The variable domain in full, completed from reference TRBV5-1 and TRBJ2-7, reads KAGVTQTPRYLIKTRGQQVTLSCSPISGHRSVSWYQQTPGQGLQFLFEYFSETQRNKGNFPGRFSGRQFSNSRSEMNVSTLELGDSALYLCASSLGVSGISYEQYFGPGTRLTVT.

In this sample, this clonotype turned up many times. The chain recombines TRBV20-1 with TRBJ2-7; maybe TRBD2 (6 bases). With 6 bases removed from V and 0 bases from J, the gap between germline ends came to 15 bases. CDR1 and CDR2 (germline): DFQATT, SNEGSKA (reference sequence). The CDR3 extends over 14 amino acids. This chain's CDR3 is CSAPHAGSSYEQYF. The CDR3 nucleotides read TGCAGTGCCCCCCACGCGGGGAGCTCCTACGAGCAGTACTTC.

The table lists this clonotype with many counts. The V gene is TRBV28, the J gene TRBJ2-1; the match to TRBD2 covers 13 bases. Germline values: CDR1 MDHEN, CDR2 SYDVKM. The CDR3 length is 18 residues. Trimming took 5 bases from V and 4 from J; bases not matched to a gene: 11. The CDR3 reads CASSLNRWTSGSYNEQFF. The CDR3 coding sequence is TGTGCCAGCAGTCTAAACCGATGGACTAGCGGGAGTTACAATGAGCAGTTCTTC. The full variable domain, rest sourced from reference TRBV28 and TRBJ2-1, is DVKVTQSSRYLVKRTGEKVFLECVQDMDHENMFWYRQDPGLGLRLIYFSYDVKMKEKGDIPEGYSVSREKKERFSLILESASTNQTSMYLCASSLNRWTSGSYNEQFFGPGTRLTVL.

This clonotype was recorded many times. The chain recombines TRBV5-1 with TRBJ2-3; 13 nucleotides match TRBD2. J lost 4 bases, V lost 4 bases, and 9 bases had no gene match. In germline, CDR1 is SGHRS, CDR2 YFSETQ. The CDR3 is 17 amino acids. This chain's CDR3 is CASSPGLAGDLSDTQYF. As DNA, the CDR3 is TGCGCCAGCAGCCCCGGACTAGCGGGGGATCTATCAGATACGCAGTATTTT.

This clonotype was seen at least ten times. The chain uses TRBV7-6 and TRBJ2-5, with 9 positions matching TRBD2. V dropped 2 bases and J dropped 5; count of bases not matched to a gene: 0. Germline values: CDR1 SGHVS, CDR2 FNYEAQ. This CDR3 comprises 13 residues. CDR3 amino acids: CASSLLAGETQYF. The CDR3 DNA follows: TGTGCCAGCAGCTTACTAGCGGGGGAGACCCAGTACTTC.

This clonotype was picked up many times. The gene calls are TRBV5-4 and TRBJ2-5, with D possibly matching TRBD2 (6 bases). This CDR3 is 13 amino acids long. The V gene's germline CDR1 is SGHNT and CDR2 YYREEE (reference sequence). V lost 4 bases to trimming and J lost 1 base, with 8 bases between them. The CDR3 DNA follows: TGTGCCAGCAGCGCGGGACTCCAAGAGACCCAGTACTTC. Protein: CASSAGLQETQYF.

This clonotype was observed at least ten times. The genes are TRBV2 and TRBJ2-2, with 11 bases aligning to TRBD1. Germline CDR1 and CDR2: SNHLY and FYNNEI. The V segment lost 6 bases and the J segment 4 bases; nucleotides outside the gene matches: 4. This CDR3 spans 15 amino acids. CDR3 DNA: TGTGCCAGCAGGCCCGGGACAGGGGGCACCGGGGAGCTGTTTTTT. Translated: CASRPGTGGTGELFF.

The chain has TRBV7-2 and TRBJ2-2; possibly TRBD1 for D (5 bases). CDR3 length equals 17 residues. Germline assignment: CDR1 SGHTA and CDR2 FQGNSA. Trimming pared 1 base from V and 6 bases from J, leaving 18 bases between. The CDR3 nucleotides are TGTGCCAGCAGCTTAGTCCTCGGTCCAGGGTGGGCCGGGGAGCTGTTTTTT. Translated: CASSLVLGPGWAGELFF.

This clonotype was counted ten times or more. This sequence joins TRBV7-6 and TRBJ2-5; TRBD2 aligns across 7 bases. With 5 bases clipped from V and 5 bases from J, the junction kept 8 bases outside the gene matches. The CDR3 covers 14 residues. Germline lookup yields CDR1 SGHVS and CDR2 FNYEAQ. CDR3 loop: CASSPLGGSETQYF. CDR3 DNA: TGTGCCAGCAGCCCCCTGGGCGGGAGTGAGACCCAGTACTTC. The complete variable domain, with remaining parts taken from reference TRBV7-6 and TRBJ2-5, reads GAGVSQSPRYKVTKRGQDVALRCDPISGHVSLYWYRQALGQGPEFLTYFNYEAQQDKSGLPNDRFSAERPEGSISTLTIQRTEQRDSAMYRCASSPLGGSETQYFGPGTRLLVL.

This clonotype was found once. This chain uses TRBV11-1 with TRBJ2-1; D not resolved. CDR3 length equals 13 residues. Germline V gene sequence: CDR1 SGHAT, CDR2 FQDESV (reference sequence). Trimming took off 4 bases at V and 9 bases at J, with 13 bases between the two ends. The CDR3 spells CASSWVGMGEQFF. The CDR3 DNA sequence: TGTGCCAGCAGCTGGGTAGGGATGGGTGAGCAGTTCTTC.

This clonotype was found a few times. Relative to the germline gene, one junction end is altered; a read error may explain this. J is TRBJ1-2 and V is TRBV29-1; D is unresolved. CDR1 SQVTM and CDR2 ANQGSEA come from the germline V gene. The CDR3 is 8 amino acids. The DNA for the CDR3 is TGCAGCGTTGAAGACGGGTACTTC. This translates into CSVEDGYF.

This clonotype was recorded at least ten times. J is TRBJ2-3 and V is TRBV29-1, with 8 bases aligning to TRBD1. Germline CDR1 SQVTM, CDR2 ANQGSEA. The ends lost 5 bases at V and 3 bases at J; junction bases unmatched: 13. The CDR3 is 16 amino acids. The CDR3 region is CSVTGAGRGRTDTQYF. The CDR3 nucleotides read TGCAGCGTTACCGGGGCGGGCAGGGGGCGGACAGATACGCAGTATTTT.

As to this clonotype: Its ends do not fully match the called genes, so a read error is possible. The chain uses TRBV7-9 and TRBJ1-3; D is unclear. Looked up from germline, CDR1 is SEHNR and CDR2 is FQNEAQ (reference sequence). The CDR3 spans 12 residues. DNA for the CDR3: TGTGCCAGCAGCTTAAATACCCACACCATACATTTT. It codes for CASSLNTHTIHF.

This clonotype was detected many times. The chain carries TRBV27 and TRBJ2-1; weak D call: TRBD2 (5 bases). The CDR3 is made up of 16 amino acids. Trimming took 3 bases from V and 0 from J, leaving 12 bases between them. CDR1 is MNHEY, CDR2 SMNVEV, per germline (reference sequence). The CDR3 bases are TGTGCCAGCAGTTTGGAGCGGAGACCCTCCTACAATGAGCAGTTCTTC. Residues: CASSLERRPSYNEQFF.

This clonotype was counted ten times or more. The chain links TRBV20-1 to TRBJ2-5; D not certain. The V gene's germline CDR1 is DFQATT and CDR2 SNEGSKA (reference sequence). This CDR3 is 11 amino acids long. V was shortened by 4 bases and J by 2 bases, with 5 bases between the two germline ends. The chain's CDR3 is CSANRQETQYF. The CDR3 coding sequence is TGCAGTGCTAACCGGCAAGAGACCCAGTACTTC.

There are many counts of this clonotype. The V call is TRBV25-1, the J call TRBJ2-3, with 7 bases fitting TRBD2. V lost 5 bases, J lost 0 bases, and 2 bases stayed unmatched. The germline gives CDR1 MGHDK, CDR2 SYGVNS. The CDR3 sequence is 14 residues long. CDR3 in DNA: TGTGCCAGCAGTCGAGCGGGAAGCACAGATACGCAGTATTTT. It specifies CASSRAGSTDTQYF.

This chain uses TRBV28 with TRBJ2-1; the match to TRBD2 covers 12 bases. The CDR3 totals 15 residues. V dropped 6 bases and J dropped 6; count of bases not matched to a gene: 6. Per the germline V gene, CDR1 is MDHEN and CDR2 is SYDVKM. The CDR3 region is CASSRLAGVFNEQFF. In nucleotides, the CDR3 is TGTGCCAGCAGCCGACTAGCGGGAGTCTTCAATGAGCAGTTCTTC.

This clonotype was seen many times. The rearrangement uses TRBV29-1 and TRBJ1-2, with D maybe TRBD1 (5 bases). This CDR3 spans 12 amino acids. Germline V gene data show CDR1 as SQVTM and CDR2 as ANQGSEA. V was pared by 7 bases and J by 6 bases, with 15 bases between. The CDR3 spells CSAGTTWDGYTF. The DNA of the CDR3 is TGCAGCGCTGGGACGACCTGGGATGGCTACACCTTC.

This clonotype has a count of ten or more. The gene calls are TRBV28 and TRBJ1-2; D ambiguous. The CDR3 spans 12 residues. Germline loops: CDR1 MDHEN, CDR2 SYDVKM. V was trimmed by 6 bases and J by 0 bases, leaving 5 bases between them. The CDR3 spells CASRHTNYGYTF. In DNA, the CDR3 is TGTGCCAGCAGGCACACTAACTATGGCTACACCTTC.

This clonotype was detected many times. The rearrangement uses TRBV5-6 and TRBJ1-4, with D unresolved. The V and J ends lost 1 base and 8 bases respectively, with 9 bases between them. The CDR3 extends over 13 amino acids. The germline CDR1 and CDR2 sequences are SGHDT and YYEEEE. CDR3 in amino acids: CASSLRRQEKLFF. For the CDR3, the DNA is TGTGCCAGCAGCTTGCGTAGGCAAGAAAAACTGTTTTTT.